Following are 4 T cell receptor beta chains from one sample sequenced in a study. Each CDR3 protein is one row after TCRdb ran MiXCR on the 5' RACE reads. The profile shows about 54,000 distinct CDR3 sequences, more than 15% of them singletons. Sequencing was done on a sample of naive CD4+ T cells sorted from blood. Sample subset: naive CD4+ T cells, CD4+CD45RA+CD25-. All receptors derive from a female donor with breast cancer.

A word on this clonotype: Its ends do not fully match the called genes, so a read error is possible. The chain joins TRBV13 to TRBJ1-6; the D is unclear. The CDR3 spans 14 residues. Germline CDR1 PRHDT, CDR2 FYEKMQ (reference sequence). The CDR3 protein is CASSSTGNNSPLRF. In nucleotides, the CDR3 is TGTGCCAGCAGCTCGACGGGGAATAATTCACCCCTCCGCTTT.

With regard to this clonotype: The conserved phenylalanine or tryptophan is not found at the CDR3 terminus, so this likely reflects a read error. The chain combines TRBV20-1 with TRBJ2-3; 10 bases line up with TRBD2. Germline-derived CDR1 and CDR2 are DFQATT and SNEGSKA (reference sequence). CDR3 length equals 17 residues. The CDR3 here is CSARDNERTSGTGTQYL. The CDR3 region has the DNA TGCAGCGCTAGAGATAACGAGAGGACTAGCGGCACAGGTACGCAGTATCTT.

There are many counts of this clonotype. The chain combines TRBV20-1 with TRBJ2-2, with D possibly being TRBD1 (6 bases). The CDR3 consists of 15 residues. Germline V lookup: CDR1 DFQATT, CDR2 SNEGSKA (reference sequence). The V gene lost 0 bases and the J gene lost 4 bases, with 12 bases spanning the gap. This CDR3 reads CSARDPGVGTGELFF. In DNA, the CDR3 is TGCAGTGCTAGAGACCCAGGGGTGGGCACCGGGGAGCTGTTTTTT.

This rearrangement joins TRBV28 to TRBJ2-7, with TRBD1 matching 8 bases. Germline CDR1 MDHEN, CDR2 SYDVKM. J lost 4 bases, V lost 7 bases, and 6 bases had no gene match. The CDR3 has 13 residues. CDR3 in DNA: TGTGCCAGCACAACAGGGGGAGTTTACGAGCAGTACTTC. It specifies CASTTGGVYEQYF.